This TCR beta chain was captured in a study of blood T cell repertoires in COVID-19. CDR3 length: 12 amino acids. CDR1 and CDR2 from the germline V gene are MNHNS and SASEGT. V gave up 2 bases and J gave up 14 bases, with 13 bases separating them. This table comes from immunoSEQ multiplex PCR, and its TCRdb copy is limited to in-frame clones, with some not included. This sample has approximately 280,000 clones, with nearly 90% found just once. This TCR came from a woman aged 18-29 years with acute COVID-19. The sequencing input was PBMCs or T cells enriched from blood (not recorded which). The V gene is TRBV6-1, the J gene TRBJ2-4; D may be TRBD1 (6 bases). DNA for the CDR3: TGTGCCAGCAGTGAAACACAGGGACGGGAGTACTTC. Translated: CASSETQGREYF.